Shown below are 19 T cell receptor beta chains from a single sample sequenced in a study of metastatic and nonmetastatic thyroid tumors. TCRdb re-called the PCR reads with MiXCR. The repertoire holds fewer than 40,000 clones, with approximately 16% as singletons. Each patient went into thyroid surgery without having received any treatment. Sequenced material: blood. These TCRs come from a male donor with papillary thyroid cancer or a benign thyroid nodule (not recorded which). Some clones in this sample may be carry-over from other donors' samples.

This clone showed up many times. This CDR3 is missing its conserved last phenylalanine or tryptophan, likely due to a read error. The genes are TRBV4-1 and TRBJ2-1, with D possibly TRBD2 on 6 matching bases. CDR1 is MGHRA and CDR2 is YSYEKL in the germline V gene. Trimming pared 0 bases from V and 10 bases from J, leaving 10 bases between. This CDR3 has 13 residues. The DNA of the CDR3 is TGCGCCAGCAGCCAAGATGCGGCGGGAGAGCAGTTCCTC. It encodes CASSQDAAGEQFL.

This clone was recorded many times. V and J are TRBV18 and TRBJ1-4; 7 nucleotides match TRBD1. The trim removed 3 bases at V and 6 bases at J, leaving 7 bases unmatched. The CDR3 has 15 amino acids. Germline CDR1 reads KGHSH; CDR2 reads LQKENI. The CDR3 nucleotides read TGTGCCAGCTCACCCTCGACAGGGAACCATGAAAAACTGTTTTTT. Translated: CASSPSTGNHEKLFF.

A note on this clone: It may be a read error: a sequence one base away is much more abundant. This chain joins TRBV5-6 and TRBJ2-7; 8 bases agree with TRBD1. This CDR3 is 15 amino acids long. V dropped 0 bases and J dropped 12; count of bases not matched to a gene: 14. Germline lookup yields CDR1 SGHDT and CDR2 YYEEEE. The CDR3 DNA reads as TGTGCCAGCAGCTTGGGGGGACAGGTTACCCTGGAGGGGTACTTC. As protein: CASSLGGQVTLEGYF.

This clone occurred many times. The chain combines TRBV18 with TRBJ2-5; TRBD2 matches at 10 bases. V shed 11 bases, J shed 3 bases, and the junction held 6 bases outside the gene matches. In germline, CDR1 is KGHSH, CDR2 LQKENI. This CDR3 has 13 amino acids. CDR3 in amino acids: CAGGTSEKETQYF. CDR3 nucleotide sequence: TGTGCCGGTGGGACTAGCGAGAAAGAGACCCAGTACTTC.

The sample holds many counts of this clone. The chain links TRBV7-2 to TRBJ2-7; D may be TRBD2 (5 bases). V was clipped by 5 bases and J by 3 bases, with 17 bases between them. CDR3 length: 15 residues. Germline loops: CDR1 SGHTA, CDR2 FQGNSA. CDR3 amino acids: CASSTERGLLYEQYF. The CDR3 DNA reads TGTGCCAGCAGCACAGAACGGGGATTGCTCTACGAGCAGTACTTC. Complete variable domain (other parts from reference TRBV7-2 and TRBJ2-7): GAGVSQSPSNKVTEKGKDVELRCDPISGHTALYWYRQSLGQGLEFLIYFQGNSAPDKSGLPSDRFSAERTGGSVSTLTIQRTQQEDSAVYLCASSTERGLLYEQYFGPGTRLTVT.

This chain links TRBV20-1 with TRBJ2-7; 7 nucleotides align to TRBD1. CDR3 length: 16 amino acids. With V trimmed by 3 bases and J by 3 bases, 14 bases remained unmatched. Germline V lookup: CDR1 DFQATT, CDR2 SNEGSKA (reference sequence). The CDR3 coding sequence is TGCAGTGCTAGTCCATCCTTAAGGGACAGCTACTACGAGCAGTACTTC. The encoded protein is CSASPSLRDSYYEQYF.

In its sample, this clone was seen many times. The chain employs TRBV5-1 and TRBJ1-2; 9 bases fit TRBD1. The ends lost 4 bases at V and 4 bases at J; junction bases unmatched: 5. The CDR3 spans 14 residues. In germline, CDR1 is SGHRS, CDR2 YFSETQ. Written as DNA, the CDR3 is TGCGCCAGCAGCGGGAGGACAGGGGTCTATGGCTACACCTTC. As protein: CASSGRTGVYGYTF.

As to this clone: It may be a read error: a sequence one base away is much more abundant. The chain has TRBV13 and TRBJ2-1; no clear D. Germline V gene sequence: CDR1 PRHDT, CDR2 FYEKMQ (reference sequence). The CDR3 runs 14 residues. Trimming pared 0 bases from V and 10 bases from J, leaving 13 bases between. The CDR3 DNA follows: TGTGCCAGCAGCTTAGGTGATAGATTCTCCGAGCAGTTCTTC. Translating it yields CASSLGDRFSEQFF.

This clone was detected ten times or more. The chain has TRBV28 and TRBJ2-2; D is ambiguous. Germline lookup yields CDR1 MDHEN and CDR2 SYDVKM. The CDR3 has 11 amino acids. Trimming cost V 3 bases and J 7 bases, with 3 bases left between them. For the CDR3, the DNA is TGTGCCAGCAGTTTTAACGGGGAGCTGTTTTTT. This translates into CASSFNGELFF.

Points on this clone: An end of the junction does not agree with germline; a read error may underlie this. The J gene is TRBJ2-7, the V gene TRBV9, with D perhaps matching TRBD2 (6 bases). The CDR3 consists of 14 residues. CDR1 SGDLS and CDR2 YYNGEE come from the germline V gene. The CDR3 reads CASSTGGAGYEKYF. The CDR3 region has the DNA TGTGCCAGCAGCACTGGAGGGGCCGGGTACGAGAAGTACTTC.

This clone was found many times. V gene TRBV6-2 or TRBV6-3 combines with J gene TRBJ2-2; possibly TRBD1 or TRBD2 for D (6 bases each). The germline V gene encodes CDR1 MNHEY and CDR2 SVGEGT. The V end lost 7 bases, the J end lost 0 bases, and 15 bases lay between the germline ends. The CDR3 consists of 16 residues. Here the CDR3 reads CASTIRGAANTGELFF. CDR3 DNA: TGTGCCAGCACCATAAGGGGGGCGGCGAACACCGGGGAGCTGTTTTTT.

This clone was counted many times. The genes are TRBV27 and TRBJ2-1; D may be TRBD2 (6 bases). V lost 2 bases and J 5 bases, leaving 10 bases between the germline ends. This CDR3 has 14 residues. Germline CDR1 and CDR2: MNHEY and SMNVEV (reference sequence). CDR3 protein: CASSLLGSNNEQFF. The CDR3 coding sequence is TGTGCCAGCAGTTTACTCGGGAGTAACAATGAGCAGTTCTTC.

This clone was seen many times. Relative to the germline gene, one junction end is altered; a read error may explain this. The rearrangement links TRBV11-2 to TRBJ2-6; D gene uncertain. CDR3 length: 12 residues. CDR1 is SGHAT, CDR2 FQNNGV, per germline. CDR3 residues: CASSSEANVLTF. In DNA, the CDR3 is TGTGCCAGCAGCTCTGAGGCCAACGTCCTGACTTTC.

In regard to this clone: A junction boundary mismatches the germline segment, possibly from a read error. The chain combines TRBV7-2 with TRBJ2-5; 7 nucleotides match TRBD1. CDR3 size: 13 residues. Germline assignment: CDR1 SGHTA and CDR2 FQGNSA. CDR3 residues: CASSFQGEENQYF. CDR3 DNA: TGTGCCAGCAGCTTCCAGGGGGAAGAGAACCAGTACTTC. The whole variable domain, filled in from reference TRBV7-2 and TRBJ2-5, reads GAGVSQSPSNKVTEKGKDVELRCDPISGHTALYWYRQSLGQGLEFLIYFQGNSAPDKSGLPSDRFSAERTGGSVSTLTIQRTQQEDSAVYLCASSFQGEENQYFGPGTRLLVL.

The table lists this clone with many counts. The CDR3 DNA reads TGCGCCAGCAGTTCCGGGACAATTAATAAGGGGTTCATGAACACTGAAGCTTTCTTT. Translated: CASSSGTINKGFMNTEAFF. This sequence joins TRBV5-1 and TRBJ1-1; a weak D match, TRBD1 (6 bases). Germline CDR1 and CDR2: SGHRS and YFSETQ. This CDR3 is built from 19 residues. V was trimmed by 5 bases and J by 0 bases, leaving 26 bases between them.

At least ten counts were recorded for this clone. The CDR3 spells CASSYGSYEKLFF. In DNA form, the CDR3 reads TGTGCCAGTAGTTATGGGTCATATGAAAAACTGTTTTTT. The chain has TRBV19 and TRBJ1-4; D gene unclear. The germline V and J ends were trimmed by 5 bases and 6 bases, with 10 bases remaining between them. The CDR3 contains 13 residues. CDR1 is LNHDA and CDR2 is SQIVND in the germline V gene (reference sequence).

This clone has at least ten counts. This chain uses TRBV28 with TRBJ1-2; 7 bases map to TRBD1. The CDR3 sequence is 14 residues long. Germline V CDR1 and CDR2: MDHEN, SYDVKM. V trimming: 7 bases; J trimming: 5 bases; junction bases outside the gene matches: 10. The CDR3 DNA sequence: TGTGCCAGCATACTAGGGGGCCGAGATTATGGCTACACCTTC. Its protein is CASILGGRDYGYTF.

There are a few counts of this clone. This chain connects TRBV6-1 to TRBJ2-1, with D possibly called TRBD1 or TRBD2 (5 bases each). The germline V and J ends were trimmed by 9 bases and 10 bases, with 19 bases remaining between them. The CDR3 loop spans 13 amino acids. Germline CDR1 reads MNHNS; CDR2 reads SASEGT. CDR3 amino acids: CASVVPNRDEQFF. Written as DNA, the CDR3 is TGTGCCAGTGTGGTGCCTAATCGGGACGAGCAGTTCTTC.

This clone was recorded at least ten times. The CDR3 here is CASSPGLAKDTQYF. CDR3 bases: TGCGCCAGCAGCCCTGGACTAGCTAAAGATACGCAGTATTTT. This rearrangement joins TRBV5-1 to TRBJ2-3, with 8 bases matching TRBD2. The CDR3 sequence is 14 residues long. CDR1 SGHRS and CDR2 YFSETQ come from the germline V gene. V trimming: 4 bases; J trimming: 5 bases; junction bases outside the gene matches: 6.